The 29 T cell receptor beta chains presented below share a single source sample, sequenced in a study of shared clonotypes between healthy human individuals. Profiling relied on immunoSEQ multiplex PCR, and the TCRdb table lists in-frame clones only, not all of them. The table includes around 610,000 clones, approximately 96% detected once. Naive CD8 cells comprised CD45RO-negative, CCR7-positively selected cells, excluding terminally differentiated effector memory CD45RA+ cells. Sample: naive CD8+ T cells sorted from blood. The receptors derive from a woman in her thirties in good health.

The V gene is TRBV5-4, the J gene TRBJ2-1, with D possibly called TRBD1 or TRBD2 (6 bases each). Germline assignment: CDR1 SGHNT and CDR2 YYREEE (reference sequence). V lost 7 bases to trimming and J lost 5 bases, with 22 bases between them. This CDR3 is built from 16 residues. The CDR3 loop is CASFGGGGIRNNEQFF. The CDR3 nucleotides read TGTGCCAGCTTCGGGGGCGGCGGGATTCGGAACAATGAGCAGTTCTTC.

The chain recombines TRBV30 with TRBJ2-2, with 7 bases aligning to TRBD1. Germline CDR1 and CDR2: GTSNPN and SVGIG (reference sequence). The ends lost 8 bases at V and 5 bases at J; junction bases unmatched: 5. CDR3 length: 12 residues. CDR3 amino acids: CAAGTETGELFF. The CDR3, as DNA: TGTGCCGCCGGGACAGAGACCGGGGAGCTGTTTTTT.

The V and J genes are TRBV7-9 and TRBJ2-7; D is unresolved. The CDR3 has 13 amino acids. The germline V and J ends were trimmed by 5 bases and 5 bases, with 13 bases remaining between them. Germline V gene data show CDR1 as SEHNR and CDR2 as FQNEAQ (reference sequence). The CDR3 protein is CASSPARLHEQYF. The DNA of the CDR3 is TGTGCCAGCAGCCCGGCGAGGTTGCACGAGCAGTACTTC.

The CDR3 nucleotides are TGTGCCAGCAGTTACTCAGAGTATCAGCCCCAGCATTTT. Protein: CASSYSEYQPQHF. The chain joins TRBV6-5 to TRBJ1-5; D not resolved. Trimming shortened V by 0 bases and J by 5 bases, and 5 bases separated the two germline ends. This CDR3 contains 13 residues. CDR1 is MNHEY, CDR2 SVGAGI, per germline.

V is TRBV6-1 and J is TRBJ1-5, with D unresolved. The V gene's germline CDR1 is MNHNS and CDR2 SASEGT. V was clipped by 7 bases and J by 13 bases, with 14 bases between them. The CDR3 totals 11 residues. Here the CDR3 reads CASKSGSMQHF. CDR3 DNA: TGTGCCAGCAAAAGTGGATCCATGCAGCATTTT.

V is TRBV27 and J is TRBJ2-7; no firm D call. The germline V gene has CDR1 MNHEY and CDR2 SMNVEV (reference sequence). V was clipped by 2 bases and J by 1 base, with 12 bases between them. The CDR3 loop spans 15 amino acids. CDR3 in amino acids: CASSLKGLQSYEQYF. In DNA form, the CDR3 reads TGTGCCAGCAGTTTAAAGGGCCTCCAATCCTACGAGCAGTACTTC.

The gene calls are TRBV27 and TRBJ2-3, with D perhaps matching TRBD2 (6 bases). Germline CDR1 and CDR2: MNHEY and SMNVEV (reference sequence). V dropped 5 bases and J dropped 0 bases, with 15 bases sitting between them. The CDR3 is 16 amino acids. CDR3 bases: TGTGCCAGCAGTCCGACCCCTAGCGCTAGCACAGATACGCAGTATTTT. Protein product: CASSPTPSASTDTQYF.

The chain combines TRBV6-5 with TRBJ2-7; maybe TRBD1 (6 bases). Germline lookup yields CDR1 MNHEY and CDR2 SVGAGI. V lost 7 bases to trimming and J lost 5 bases, with 18 bases between them. The CDR3 is made up of 14 amino acids. The CDR3 is CASTLRGTPDEQYF. The CDR3 DNA reads TGTGCCAGCACCCTAAGGGGGACGCCCGACGAGCAGTACTTC.

The gene calls are TRBV10-3 and TRBJ2-7; TRBD1 is a possible D gene (5 bases). V was clipped by 0 bases and J by 2 bases, with 11 bases between them. This CDR3 has 15 amino acids. From germline, CDR1 is ENHRY and CDR2 SYGVKD. The DNA of the CDR3 is TGTGCCATCAGTGAGTCGAAGGGGCCTGCCTACGAGCAGTACTTC. Encoded protein: CAISESKGPAYEQYF.

In this sample, this clone turned up once. The rearrangement uses TRBV7-9 and TRBJ2-7, with TRBD2 identical over 14 bases. Germline CDR1 SEHNR, CDR2 FQNEAQ (reference sequence). J was trimmed by 2 bases and V by 5 bases; bases with no gene match: 5. There are 16 residues in the CDR3. CDR3 residues: CASSQGLAGDPYEQYF. CDR3 coding DNA: TGTGCCAGCAGCCAGGGACTAGCGGGGGACCCCTACGAGCAGTACTTC.

The chain links TRBV4-1 to TRBJ1-2, with D possibly matching TRBD1 (6 bases). Trimming removed 2 bases at V and 9 bases at J, with 19 bases between. Germline V gives CDR1 MGHRA, CDR2 YSYEKL. This CDR3 comprises 15 residues. The CDR3 nucleotides read TGCGCCAGCAGCCAACCCCTCGGCAGGGGTATGAGCTACACCTTC. It is translated as CASSQPLGRGMSYTF.

The J gene is TRBJ2-7, the V gene TRBV7-9; 8 bases are shared with TRBD1. Losses at the gene ends were 4 bases for V and 4 bases for J; bases not matched to a gene: 6. CDR1 is SEHNR, CDR2 FQNEAQ, per germline (reference sequence). The CDR3 loop spans 14 amino acids. Here the CDR3 DNA reads TGTGCCAGCAGCTCCGAGGACAGGGTTTACGAGCAGTACTTC. It codes for CASSSEDRVYEQYF.

The chain employs TRBV10-3 and TRBJ2-5; D unresolved. The J call may not be correct, given that the DNA end is closer to TRBJ2-7. Germline CDR1 ENHRY, CDR2 SYGVKD. This CDR3 has 12 amino acids. In DNA, the CDR3 is TGTGCCATCAGTGATTGGAGCTACGAGCAGTACTTC. Protein product: CAISDWSYEQYF.

V is TRBV25-1 and J is TRBJ2-5; a possible D gene is TRBD2 (5 bases). The V and J ends lost 3 bases and 5 bases respectively, with 13 bases between them. CDR1 and CDR2 from the germline V gene are MGHDK and SYGVNS. The CDR3 extends over 14 amino acids. The CDR3 DNA sequence: TGTGCCAGCAGTGAGACTGAGAGAGGGGAGACCCAGTACTTC. It translates to CASSETERGETQYF.

The J gene is TRBJ2-5, the V gene TRBV19; D gene ambiguous. V was shortened by 3 bases and J by 4 bases, with 12 bases between the two germline ends. CDR3 size: 14 residues. Germline CDR1 reads LNHDA; CDR2 reads SQIVND (reference sequence). The CDR3 loop is CASSMVGLAETQYF. As DNA, the CDR3 is TGTGCCAGTAGTATGGTTGGGCTTGCAGAGACCCAGTACTTC.

J is TRBJ2-1 and V is TRBV6-1; D might be TRBD1 or TRBD2, each matching 6 bases. V lost 4 bases to trimming and J lost 6 bases, with 16 bases between them. The germline gives CDR1 MNHNS, CDR2 SASEGT. The CDR3 has 15 residues. CDR3 DNA: TGTGCCAGCAGTGCACGGGGGCGCATCTCCAATGAGCAGTTCTTC. Its protein product is CASSARGRISNEQFF.

The rearrangement links TRBV5-4 to TRBJ2-7; D not certain. Germline CDR1 is SGHNT and CDR2 is YYREEE (reference sequence). The CDR3 is made up of 13 amino acids. V was pared by 0 bases and J by 5 bases, with 9 bases between. CDR3 loop: CASSLAETNEQYF. CDR3 bases: TGTGCCAGCAGCTTGGCCGAAACGAACGAGCAGTACTTC.

The DNA for the CDR3 is TGTGCTAGTGGTTTGGTACTCGGGAGGATGAACACTGAAGCTTTCTTT. Its protein product is CASGLVLGRMNTEAFF. The rearrangement uses TRBV12-5 and TRBJ1-1, with D hard to call. The CDR3 runs 16 residues. The germline CDR1 and CDR2 sequences are LGHNT and FRNRAP. The V end lost 0 bases, the J end lost 0 bases, and 11 bases lay between the germline ends.

The chain combines TRBV28 with TRBJ2-7, with D maybe TRBD2 (6 bases). Germline V gene data show CDR1 as MDHEN and CDR2 as SYDVKM. The CDR3 runs 13 residues. The V end was cut by 7 bases, the J end by 2 bases, with 12 bases between. In DNA form, the CDR3 reads TGTGCCAGCAAACTCTGGGGGGCCTACGAGCAGTACTTC. Translated, it gives CASKLWGAYEQYF.

The chain couples TRBV27 to TRBJ2-7; D perhaps matches TRBD2 (5 bases). The V gene's germline CDR1 is MNHEY and CDR2 SMNVEV (reference sequence). The V end lost 6 bases, the J end lost 0 bases, and 15 bases lay between the germline ends. The CDR3 spans 15 residues. CDR3 amino acids: CASSFRGVISYEQYF. CDR3 DNA: TGTGCCAGCAGCTTCCGGGGAGTCATCTCCTACGAGCAGTACTTC.

The chain links TRBV27 to TRBJ2-7, with D possibly being TRBD2 (6 bases). The CDR3 contains 12 residues. V was shortened by 10 bases and J by 4 bases, with 14 bases between the two germline ends. Germline V CDR1 and CDR2: MNHEY, SMNVEV (reference sequence). Here the CDR3 reads CATAGSAYEQYF. The CDR3 bases are TGTGCCACCGCGGGATCGGCTTACGAGCAGTACTTC.

The chain couples TRBV29-1 to TRBJ1-2; D perhaps matches TRBD1 (6 bases). V lost 6 bases, J lost 2 bases, and 16 bases lay in between. CDR1 SQVTM and CDR2 ANQGSEA come from the germline V gene. This CDR3 has 14 residues. CDR3 coding DNA: TGCAGCGTCTCGAGGGCAGGGGAGAACTATGGCTACACCTTC. This codes for CSVSRAGENYGYTF.

This chain joins TRBV4-1 and TRBJ2-5, with 7 positions matching TRBD1. The CDR3 has 14 residues. Germline V gene data show CDR1 as MGHRA and CDR2 as YSYEKL. With 4 bases clipped from V and 1 base from J, the junction kept 3 bases outside the gene matches. CDR3 in amino acids: CASSPDRTQETQYF. In DNA form, the CDR3 reads TGCGCCAGCAGCCCGGACAGGACCCAAGAGACCCAGTACTTC.

V gene TRBV5-4 combines with J gene TRBJ1-2, with D possibly being TRBD1 (5 bases). The CDR3 totals 13 residues. V was shortened by 4 bases and J by 2 bases, with 9 bases between the two germline ends. Germline-derived CDR1 and CDR2 are SGHNT and YYREEE (reference sequence). This CDR3 is CASSRQRNYGYTF. Written as DNA, the CDR3 is TGTGCCAGCAGCCGACAGCGAAACTATGGCTACACCTTC. The full variable domain, completed using reference TRBV5-4 and TRBJ1-2, is ETGVTQSPTHLIKTRGQQVTLRCSSQSGHNTVSWYQQALGQGPQFIFQYYREEENGRGNFPPRFSGLQFPNYSSELNVNALELDDSALYLCASSRQRNYGYTFGSGTRLTVV.

The chain recombines TRBV11-2 with TRBJ1-1, with D maybe TRBD1 (5 bases). V lost 1 base, J lost 4 bases, and 16 bases lay in between. There are 16 residues in the CDR3. From germline, CDR1 is SGHAT and CDR2 FQNNGV. CDR3 region: CASSLVPGMEGTEAFF. The CDR3 bases are TGTGCCAGCAGCTTAGTTCCAGGGATGGAGGGCACTGAAGCTTTCTTT.

The chain has TRBV5-6 and TRBJ1-1, with D unclear. Germline CDR1 is SGHDT and CDR2 is YYEEEE. The CDR3 is 13 residues long. In DNA form, the CDR3 reads TGTGCGAGCTTACGGGATGGGAACACTGAAGCTTTCTTT. Translated, it gives CASLRDGNTEAFF. The variable domain in full, completed from reference TRBV5-6 and TRBJ1-1, reads DAGVTQSPTHLIKTRGQQVTLRCSPKSGHDTVSWYQQALGQGPQFIFQYYEEEERQRGNFPDRFSGHQFPNYSSELNVNALLLGDSALYLCASLRDGNTEAFFGQGTRLTVV.

CDR3 coding DNA: TGTGCCAGCAGTTTGGGGTTAGCGGCCTACAATGAGCAGTTCTTC. It encodes CASSLGLAAYNEQFF. V gene TRBV28 combines with J gene TRBJ2-1; the D gene is possibly TRBD2 (6 bases). Germline V gives CDR1 MDHEN, CDR2 SYDVKM. V lost 3 bases to trimming and J lost 2 bases, with 11 bases between them. This CDR3 comprises 15 residues.

The genes are TRBV5-6 and TRBJ2-7, with D perhaps matching TRBD1 (5 bases). From germline, CDR1 is SGHDT and CDR2 YYEEEE. The V end was cut by 4 bases, the J end by 7 bases, with 9 bases between. The CDR3 totals 11 residues. This CDR3 is CASSGAGEQYF. CDR3 sequence (DNA): TGTGCCAGCAGCGGGGCAGGGGAGCAGTACTTC.

The chain couples TRBV5-1 to TRBJ2-7; D uncertain. Germline loops: CDR1 SGHRS, CDR2 YFSETQ. The CDR3 consists of 12 residues. The V gene lost 3 bases and the J gene lost 0 bases, with 4 bases spanning the gap. DNA for the CDR3: TGCGCCAGCAGCTGGGACTCCTACGAGCAGTACTTC. Translating it yields CASSWDSYEQYF.